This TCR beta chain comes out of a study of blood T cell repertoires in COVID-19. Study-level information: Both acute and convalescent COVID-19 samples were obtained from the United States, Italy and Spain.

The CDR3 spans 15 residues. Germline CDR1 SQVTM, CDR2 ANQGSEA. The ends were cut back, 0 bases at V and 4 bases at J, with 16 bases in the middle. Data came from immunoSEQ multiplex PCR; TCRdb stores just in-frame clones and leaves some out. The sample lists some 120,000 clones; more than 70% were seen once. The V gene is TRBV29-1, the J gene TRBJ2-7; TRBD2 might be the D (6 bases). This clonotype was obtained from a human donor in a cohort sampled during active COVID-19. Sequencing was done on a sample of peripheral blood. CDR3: CSVEEFTGSDYEQYF. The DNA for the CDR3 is TGCAGCGTTGAAGAATTTACCGGGAGCGATTACGAGCAGTACTTC.